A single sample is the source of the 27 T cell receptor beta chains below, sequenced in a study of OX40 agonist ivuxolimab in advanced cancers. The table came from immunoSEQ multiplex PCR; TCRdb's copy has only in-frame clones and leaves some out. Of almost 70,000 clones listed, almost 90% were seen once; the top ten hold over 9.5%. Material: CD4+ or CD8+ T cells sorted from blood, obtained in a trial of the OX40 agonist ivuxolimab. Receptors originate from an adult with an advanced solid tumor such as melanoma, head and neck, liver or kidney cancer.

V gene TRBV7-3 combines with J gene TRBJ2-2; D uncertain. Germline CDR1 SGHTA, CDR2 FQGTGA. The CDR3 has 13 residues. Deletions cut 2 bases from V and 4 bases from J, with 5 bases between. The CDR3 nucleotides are TGTGCCAGCAGCTTACTTGGCACCGGGGAGCTGTTTTTT. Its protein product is CASSLLGTGELFF.

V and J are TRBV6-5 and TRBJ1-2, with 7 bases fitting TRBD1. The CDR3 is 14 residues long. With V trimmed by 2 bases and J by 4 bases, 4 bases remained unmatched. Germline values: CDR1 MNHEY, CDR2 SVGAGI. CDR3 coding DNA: TGTGCCAGCAGTTACGGTCAGGGGGTCTATGGCTACACCTTC. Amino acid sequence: CASSYGQGVYGYTF.

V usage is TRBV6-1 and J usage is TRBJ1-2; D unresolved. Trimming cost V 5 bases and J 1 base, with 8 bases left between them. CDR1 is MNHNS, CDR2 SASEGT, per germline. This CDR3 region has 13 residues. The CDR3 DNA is TGTGCCAGCAGTTCAGGAAATAACTATGGCTACACCTTC. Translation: CASSSGNNYGYTF.

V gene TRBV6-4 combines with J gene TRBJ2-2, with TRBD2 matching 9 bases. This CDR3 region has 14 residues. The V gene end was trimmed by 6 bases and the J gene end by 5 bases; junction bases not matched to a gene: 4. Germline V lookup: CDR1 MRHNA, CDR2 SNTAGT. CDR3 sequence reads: CASRREGRTGELFF. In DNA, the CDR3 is TGTGCCAGCAGGCGGGAGGGCCGGACCGGGGAGCTGTTTTTT.

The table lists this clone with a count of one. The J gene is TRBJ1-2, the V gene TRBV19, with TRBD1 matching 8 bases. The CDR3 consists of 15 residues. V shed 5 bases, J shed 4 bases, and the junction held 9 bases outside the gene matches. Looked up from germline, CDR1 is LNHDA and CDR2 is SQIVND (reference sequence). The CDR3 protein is CASSFPGTGLYGYTF. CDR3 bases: TGTGCCAGTAGTTTCCCTGGGACAGGTCTCTATGGCTACACCTTC.

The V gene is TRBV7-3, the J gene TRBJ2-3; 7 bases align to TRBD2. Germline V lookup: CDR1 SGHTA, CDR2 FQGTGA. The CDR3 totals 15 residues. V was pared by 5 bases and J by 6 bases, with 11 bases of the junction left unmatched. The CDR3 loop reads CASSPQGLVGDTQYF. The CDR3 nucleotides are TGTGCCAGCAGCCCCCAAGGACTAGTGGGGGATACGCAGTATTTT.

For the CDR3, the DNA is TGTGCCAGCAGTGATCCCGGCGGGAGAAGGGACTACGAGCAGTACTTC. This gives the protein CASSDPGGRRDYEQYF. V and J are TRBV25-1 and TRBJ2-7; 7 bases align to TRBD2. Trimming at V came to 3 bases and at J to 3 bases, leaving 11 bases not matched to a gene. CDR1 is MGHDK, CDR2 SYGVNS, per germline. The CDR3 consists of 16 residues.

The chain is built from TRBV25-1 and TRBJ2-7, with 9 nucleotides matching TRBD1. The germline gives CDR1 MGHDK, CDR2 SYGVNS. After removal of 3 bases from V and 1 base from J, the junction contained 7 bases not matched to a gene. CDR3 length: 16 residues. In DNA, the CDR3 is TGTGCCAGCAGTGATAGGTGGGGGACAGGGTCCTACGAGCAGTACTTC. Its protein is CASSDRWGTGSYEQYF.

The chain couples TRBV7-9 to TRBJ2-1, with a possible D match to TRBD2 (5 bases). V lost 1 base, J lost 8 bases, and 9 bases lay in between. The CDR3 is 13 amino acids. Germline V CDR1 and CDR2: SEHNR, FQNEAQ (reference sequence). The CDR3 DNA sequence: TGTGCCAGCAGCTTAGGAGCGGCGGATGAGCAGTTCTTC. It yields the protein CASSLGAADEQFF.

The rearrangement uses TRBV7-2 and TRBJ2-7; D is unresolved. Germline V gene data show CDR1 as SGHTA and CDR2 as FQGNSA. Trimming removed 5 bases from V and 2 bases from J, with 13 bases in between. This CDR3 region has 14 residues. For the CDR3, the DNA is TGTGCCAGCAGCATAAGACATGCTACCTACGAGCAGTACTTC. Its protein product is CASSIRHATYEQYF.

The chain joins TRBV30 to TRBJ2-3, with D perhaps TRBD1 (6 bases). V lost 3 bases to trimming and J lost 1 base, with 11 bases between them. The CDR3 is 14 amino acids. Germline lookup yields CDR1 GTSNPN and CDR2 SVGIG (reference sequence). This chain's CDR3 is CAWRWGRGTDTQYF. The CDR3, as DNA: TGTGCCTGGAGATGGGGGCGCGGCACAGATACGCAGTATTTT.

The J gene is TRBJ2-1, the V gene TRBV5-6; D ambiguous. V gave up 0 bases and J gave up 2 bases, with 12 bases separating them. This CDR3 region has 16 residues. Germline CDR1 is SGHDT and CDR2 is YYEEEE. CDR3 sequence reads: CASSLAARATYNEQFF. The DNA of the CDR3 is TGTGCCAGCAGCTTGGCCGCGCGCGCTACCTACAATGAGCAGTTCTTC.

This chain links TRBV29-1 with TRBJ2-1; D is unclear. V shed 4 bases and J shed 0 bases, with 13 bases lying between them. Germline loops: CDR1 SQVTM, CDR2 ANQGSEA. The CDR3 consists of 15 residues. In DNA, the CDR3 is TGCAGCGTTGTGAGGACCCTGAGCTCCTACAATGAGCAGTTCTTC. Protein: CSVVRTLSSYNEQFF.

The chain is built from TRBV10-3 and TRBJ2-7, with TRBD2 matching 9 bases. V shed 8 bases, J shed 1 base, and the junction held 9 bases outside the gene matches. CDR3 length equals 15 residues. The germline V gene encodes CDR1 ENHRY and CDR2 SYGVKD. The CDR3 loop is CAISSLAGTSYEQYF. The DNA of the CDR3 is TGTGCCATCTCAAGCCTAGCGGGGACGTCCTACGAGCAGTACTTC.

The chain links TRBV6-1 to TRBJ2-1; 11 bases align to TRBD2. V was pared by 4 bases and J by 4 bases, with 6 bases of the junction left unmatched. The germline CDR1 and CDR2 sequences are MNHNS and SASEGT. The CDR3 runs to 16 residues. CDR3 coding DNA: TGTGCCAGCAGTGGGGCCGGGACTAGCGGTTACAATGAGCAGTTCTTC. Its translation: CASSGAGTSGYNEQFF.

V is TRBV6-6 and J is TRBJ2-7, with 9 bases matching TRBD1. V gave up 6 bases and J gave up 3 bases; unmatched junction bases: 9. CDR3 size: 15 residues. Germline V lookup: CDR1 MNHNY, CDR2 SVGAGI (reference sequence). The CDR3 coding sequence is TGTGCCAGCAGCCCCGGGACAGGGTGGAACTACGAGCAGTACTTC. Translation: CASSPGTGWNYEQYF.

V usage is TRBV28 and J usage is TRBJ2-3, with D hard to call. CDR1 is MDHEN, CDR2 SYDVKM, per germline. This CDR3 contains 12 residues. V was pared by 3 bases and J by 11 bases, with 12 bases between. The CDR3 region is CASSFGPRKQYF. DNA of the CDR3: TGTGCCAGCAGTTTCGGACCCAGGAAGCAGTATTTT.

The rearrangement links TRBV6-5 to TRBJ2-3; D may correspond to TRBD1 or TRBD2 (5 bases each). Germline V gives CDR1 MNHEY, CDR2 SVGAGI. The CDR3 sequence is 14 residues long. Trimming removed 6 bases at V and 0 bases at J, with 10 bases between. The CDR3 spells CASSWDRSTDTQYF. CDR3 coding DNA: TGTGCCAGCAGCTGGGACCGGAGCACAGATACGCAGTATTTT.

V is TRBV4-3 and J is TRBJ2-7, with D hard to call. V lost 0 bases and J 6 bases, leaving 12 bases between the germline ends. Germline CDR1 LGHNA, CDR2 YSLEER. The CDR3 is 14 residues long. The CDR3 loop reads CASSQDVAESEQYF. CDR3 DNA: TGCGCCAGCAGCCAAGATGTCGCAGAAAGCGAGCAGTACTTC.

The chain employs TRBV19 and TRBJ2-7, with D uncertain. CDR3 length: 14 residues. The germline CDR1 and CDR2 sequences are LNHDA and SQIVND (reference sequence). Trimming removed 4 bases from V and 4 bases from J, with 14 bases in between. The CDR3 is CASSRATPTYEQYF. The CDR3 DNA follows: TGTGCCAGTAGTAGGGCTACTCCTACTTACGAGCAGTACTTC.

The CDR3 here is CASSLKTGGTDTQYF. CDR3 DNA sequence: TGCGCCAGCAGCTTGAAGACAGGGGGAACAGATACGCAGTATTTT. The rearrangement uses TRBV5-1 and TRBJ2-3; 9 bases align to TRBD1. This CDR3 contains 15 residues. The V segment lost 1 base and the J segment 3 bases; nucleotides outside the gene matches: 3. CDR1 and CDR2 (germline): SGHRS, YFSETQ.

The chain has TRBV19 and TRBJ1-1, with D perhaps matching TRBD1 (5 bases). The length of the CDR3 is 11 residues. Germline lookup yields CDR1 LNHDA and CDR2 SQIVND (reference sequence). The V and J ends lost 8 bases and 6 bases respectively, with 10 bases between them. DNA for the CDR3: TGTGCCAGTGAGGGGCGGGCTGAAGCTTTCTTT. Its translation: CASEGRAEAFF.

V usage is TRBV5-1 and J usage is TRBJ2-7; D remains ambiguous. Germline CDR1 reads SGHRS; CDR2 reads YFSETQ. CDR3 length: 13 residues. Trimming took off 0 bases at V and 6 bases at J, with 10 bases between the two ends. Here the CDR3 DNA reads TGCGCCAGCAGCTTGGTCGTAGATTTCGAGCAGTACTTC. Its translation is CASSLVVDFEQYF.

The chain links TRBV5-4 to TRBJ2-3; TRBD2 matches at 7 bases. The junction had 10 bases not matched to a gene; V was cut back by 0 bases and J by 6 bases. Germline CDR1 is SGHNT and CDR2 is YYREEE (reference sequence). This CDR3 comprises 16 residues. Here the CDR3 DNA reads TGTGCCAGCAGCTTGGGGGGGGGTCTGGTTAGGGATACGCAGTATTTT. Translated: CASSLGGGLVRDTQYF. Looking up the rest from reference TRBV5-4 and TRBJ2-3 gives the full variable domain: ETGVTQSPTHLIKTRGQQVTLRCSSQSGHNTVSWYQQALGQGPQFIFQYYREEENGRGNFPPRFSGLQFPNYSSELNVNALELDDSALYLCASSLGGGLVRDTQYFGPGTRLTVL.

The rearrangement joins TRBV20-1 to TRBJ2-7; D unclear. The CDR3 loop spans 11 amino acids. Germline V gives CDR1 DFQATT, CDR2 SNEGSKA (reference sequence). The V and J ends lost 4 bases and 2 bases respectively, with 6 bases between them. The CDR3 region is CSATIAYEQYF. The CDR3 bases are TGCAGTGCTACTATTGCCTACGAGCAGTACTTC.

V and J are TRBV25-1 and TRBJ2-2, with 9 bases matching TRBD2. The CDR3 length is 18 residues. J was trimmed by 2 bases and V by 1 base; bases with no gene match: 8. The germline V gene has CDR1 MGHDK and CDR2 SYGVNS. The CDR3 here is CASSEFGSGRSNTGELFF. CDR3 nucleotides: TGTGCCAGCAGTGAATTCGGTAGCGGGAGATCCAACACCGGGGAGCTGTTTTTT.

The CDR3 sequence: CASSIRSTSSYNEQFF. CDR3 nucleotide sequence: TGTGCCAGTAGTATAAGGTCGACTAGCTCCTACAATGAGCAGTTCTTC. The chain joins TRBV19 to TRBJ2-1, with a weak D call TRBD2 (6 bases). The CDR3 consists of 16 residues. V lost 2 bases, J lost 0 bases, and 11 bases lay in between. The germline gives CDR1 LNHDA, CDR2 SQIVND (reference sequence).